The rows below give T cell receptor beta chains drawn from one sample of a study of T cell repertoires in cytomegalovirus infection. MiXCR, applied by TCRdb to the reads, yields one record per CDR3 protein. The sample carries about 490,000 distinct CDR3 sequences, about 11% recorded once. The specimen was PBMCs. The origin of the receptors is a human donor in good health (CMV status not recorded). Some clones in this sample may be carry-over from other donors' samples. The conserved cysteine and the conserved F or W are not part of the CDR3 here. Fields, in order: V gene, D gene, clone size, J gene, CDR3 protein. A D gene is named only where the DNA matches it firmly. Clone size is given for some rows only: seen once, a few or many times, or a class if the clone is expanded.

>TRBV10-3|TRBD1|-|TRBJ2-2
ATGGTGNTGELF
>TRBV5-1|TRBD2|-|TRBJ2-1
ASTWTSSNNEQF
>TRBV24-1|TRBD2|-|TRBJ2-3
ATSDYQGTSVLDTQY
>TRBV5-1|-|many|TRBJ2-7
ASSLEIGLAYEQY
>TRBV28|-|many|TRBJ1-1
ASSLERTEAF
>TRBV9|-|many|TRBJ2-1
ASSVAGTNNEQF
>TRBV20-1|-|many|TRBJ2-3
SARDPAAFSTDTQY
>TRBV7-2|-|many|TRBJ1-2
ASSLGSREGYT
>TRBV27|-|-|TRBJ1-2
ASSLGAGRYGYT
>TRBV7-2|-|many|TRBJ1-6
ASSLSPPGSYNSPLH
>TRBV5-1|-|many|TRBJ2-7
ASSRTGTEGSYEQY
>TRBV11-2|TRBD2|-|TRBJ2-3
ASSPPGLAGDTQY
>TRBV5-1|TRBD2|-|TRBJ2-1
ASSAGLAGVTEQF
>TRBV2|-|few|TRBJ1-1
ASRVQVLEAF
>TRBV12-5|-|-|TRBJ2-2
ASDRQGNTGELF
>TRBV6-5|TRBD1|many|TRBJ1-1
ASRPDRGSEAF
>TRBV7-3|-|-|TRBJ1-1
ASSPTSLGTEAF
>TRBV5-1|-|few|TRBJ1-5
ASSLAPSSDSSNQPQH
>TRBV19|TRBD1|many|TRBJ2-1
ASTTGAGEQF
>TRBV11-2|TRBD2|many|TRBJ2-2
ASTLIGGRRTGELF
>TRBV19|TRBD1|many|TRBJ2-7
ASRGTGSYEQY
>TRBV6-6|TRBD1|-|TRBJ2-5
ASVAGQGRQETQY
>TRBV30|-|-|TRBJ1-1
AWSGMVGNTEAF
>TRBV4-2|-|many|TRBJ2-7
ASSQERGAISYEQY
>TRBV12-3/TRBV12-4|-|many|TRBJ1-2
ASSHIQEYNYGYT
>TRBV20-1|-|few|TRBJ2-1
SVPRTYNEQF
>TRBV5-5|TRBD2|many|TRBJ2-3
ASSLGASGGTTDTQY
>TRBV20-1|-|many|TRBJ2-1
SASDPALADNEQF
>TRBV7-7|TRBD2|many|TRBJ2-1
ASSLDGTSGDNEQF
>TRBV29-1|TRBD1|-|TRBJ2-5
SVRDSKETQY
>TRBV9|-|many|TRBJ2-1
ASSPEGGLDEQF
>TRBV27|-|few|TRBJ1-1
ASSLSRTDTEAF
>TRBV11-3|-|many|TRBJ2-7
ASSYGQSYEQY
>TRBV20-1|-|many|TRBJ2-5
SAGTPPRTQETQY
>TRBV7-9|TRBD1|many|TRBJ1-2
ASSRDRGEGYT
>TRBV24-1|-|many|TRBJ1-4
ATSDFGEKLF
>TRBV15|TRBD1|-|TRBJ1-2
ATSRRPDRASDGYT
>TRBV29-1|-|many|TRBJ1-1
SVGQGLGTEAF
>TRBV5-1|-|-|TRBJ2-7
ASRTDISGEQY
>TRBV12-3/TRBV12-4|-|-|TRBJ2-1
ASSRGPLRNEQF
>TRBV5-1|-|many|TRBJ1-4
ASSPGQPNEKLF
>TRBV30|TRBD1|-|TRBJ1-2
AWTTGGAGGYT
>TRBV6-1|-|many|TRBJ2-1
ASSETDNEQF
>TRBV5-4|-|few|TRBJ2-5
ASSNTDGKETQY
>TRBV28|TRBD2|many|TRBJ2-7
ASSGAGGAYEQY
>TRBV3-1|TRBD1|-|TRBJ1-2
ASTSTGTGYT
>TRBV12-3/TRBV12-4|-|many|TRBJ1-1
ASSLASGWGNTEAF
>TRBV3-1|-|-|TRBJ1-1
ASSRFLSMNTEAF
>TRBV10-1|-|many|TRBJ2-3
ASSEASDTQY
>TRBV6-1|TRBD2|many|TRBJ2-5
ASIDGTTKETQY
>TRBV19|TRBD2|many|TRBJ2-1
ASSMAGDMSGSEQF
>TRBV28|TRBD1|few|TRBJ2-1
ASSLGTGGVLSYNEQF
>TRBV11-2|-|-|TRBJ1-4
ASSSGAGGEKLF
>TRBV7-2|TRBD2|many|TRBJ2-5
ASSLLSSGETQY